This T cell receptor (beta chain) stems from a study of T cell changes during pregnancy in multiple sclerosis. The count of this clone is one. Using immunoSEQ multiplex PCR, the repertoire was profiled, and TCRdb retains in-frame clones only, with some absent. The profile shows roughly 40,000 clones, roughly 94% of them singletons. This CDR3 has 14 residues. The germline V gene has CDR1 SGHRS and CDR2 YFSETQ. The trim removed 0 bases at V and 7 bases at J, leaving 1 base unmatched. This rearrangement joins TRBV5-1 to TRBJ2-2; 9 bases agree with TRBD2. This sequence was found in a female donor with multiple sclerosis, enrolled in a pregnancy study. The specimen was peripheral blood, collected in the third trimester of pregnancy. DNA of the CDR3: TGCGCCAGCAGCTTGGAACTAGCGGGCGGGGAGCTGTTTTTT. It yields the protein CASSLELAGGELFF.